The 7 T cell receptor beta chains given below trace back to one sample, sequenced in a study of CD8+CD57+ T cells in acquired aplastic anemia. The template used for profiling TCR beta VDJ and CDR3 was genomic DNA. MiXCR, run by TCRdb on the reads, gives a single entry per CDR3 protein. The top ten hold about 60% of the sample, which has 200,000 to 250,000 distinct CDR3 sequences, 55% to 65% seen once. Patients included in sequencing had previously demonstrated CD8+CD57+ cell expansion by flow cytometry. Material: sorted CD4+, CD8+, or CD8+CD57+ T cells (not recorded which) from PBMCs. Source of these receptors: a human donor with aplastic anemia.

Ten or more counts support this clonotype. The CDR3, as DNA: TGTGCCAGCAGCGTGTTATCCGGGGAGCTGTTTTTT. Amino acids: CASSVLSGELFF. The J gene is TRBJ2-2, the V gene TRBV9; no reliable D call. CDR1 is SGDLS and CDR2 is YYNGEE in the germline V gene. The CDR3 consists of 12 residues. V dropped 2 bases and J dropped 6 bases, with 5 bases sitting between them.

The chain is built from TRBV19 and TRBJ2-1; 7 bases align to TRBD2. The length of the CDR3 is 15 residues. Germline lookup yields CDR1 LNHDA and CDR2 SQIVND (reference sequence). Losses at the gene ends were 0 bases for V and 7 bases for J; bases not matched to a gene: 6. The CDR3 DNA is TGTGCCAGTAGTATAGATGGGGGGGTGGGTAATGAGCAGTTCTTC. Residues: CASSIDGGVGNEQFF.

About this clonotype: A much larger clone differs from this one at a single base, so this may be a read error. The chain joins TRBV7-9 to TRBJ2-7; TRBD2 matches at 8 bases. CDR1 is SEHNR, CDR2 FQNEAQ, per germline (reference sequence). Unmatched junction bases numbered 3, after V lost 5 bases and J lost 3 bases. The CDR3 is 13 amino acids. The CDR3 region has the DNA TGTGCCAGCAGCCGTCTAGCGGGCTACGAGCAGTACTTC. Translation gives CASSRLAGYEQYF.

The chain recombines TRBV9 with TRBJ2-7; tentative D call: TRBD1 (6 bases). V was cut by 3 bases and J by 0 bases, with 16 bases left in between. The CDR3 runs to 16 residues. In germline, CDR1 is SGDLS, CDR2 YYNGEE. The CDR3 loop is CASSAEDSPSSYEQYF. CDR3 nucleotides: TGTGCCAGCAGCGCGGAGGACAGCCCGAGCTCCTACGAGCAGTACTTC.

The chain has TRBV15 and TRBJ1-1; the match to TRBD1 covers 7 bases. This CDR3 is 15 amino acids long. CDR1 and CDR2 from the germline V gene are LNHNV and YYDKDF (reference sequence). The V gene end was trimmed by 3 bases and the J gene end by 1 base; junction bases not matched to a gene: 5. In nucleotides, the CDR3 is TGTGCCACCAGCAGGGGGACAGATACGAACACTGAAGCTTTCTTT. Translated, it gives CATSRGTDTNTEAFF.

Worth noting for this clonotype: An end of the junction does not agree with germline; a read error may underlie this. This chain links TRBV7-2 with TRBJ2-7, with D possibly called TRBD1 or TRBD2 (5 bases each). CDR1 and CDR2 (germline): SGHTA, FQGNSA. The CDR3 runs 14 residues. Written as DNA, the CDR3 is TGTGCCAGCAGCTTAGGTGGGGGACCCTACGTGCAGTACTTC. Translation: CASSLGGGPYVQYF.

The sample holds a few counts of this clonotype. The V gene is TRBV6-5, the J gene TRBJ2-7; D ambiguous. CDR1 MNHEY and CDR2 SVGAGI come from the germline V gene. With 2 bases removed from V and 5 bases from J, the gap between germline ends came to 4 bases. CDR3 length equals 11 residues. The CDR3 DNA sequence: TGTGCCAGCAGTTACAGGGACGAGCAGTACTTC. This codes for CASSYRDEQYF.